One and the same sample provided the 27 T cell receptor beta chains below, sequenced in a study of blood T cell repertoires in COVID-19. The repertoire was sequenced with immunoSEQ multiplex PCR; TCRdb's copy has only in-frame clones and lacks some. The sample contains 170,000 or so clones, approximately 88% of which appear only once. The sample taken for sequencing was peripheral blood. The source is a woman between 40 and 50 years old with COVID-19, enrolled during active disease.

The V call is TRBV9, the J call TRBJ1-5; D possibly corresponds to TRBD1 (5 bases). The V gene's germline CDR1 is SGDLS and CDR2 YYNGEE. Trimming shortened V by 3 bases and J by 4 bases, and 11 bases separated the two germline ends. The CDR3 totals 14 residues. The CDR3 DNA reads TGTGCCAGCAGCGCAACTCAGGGTAATCAGCCCCAGCATTTT. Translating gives CASSATQGNQPQHF.

CDR3 sequence reads: CASSYPGDGYTF. The CDR3 nucleotides are TGTGCCAGCAGTTACCCAGGGGATGGCTACACCTTC. This rearrangement joins TRBV6-2 or TRBV6-3 to TRBJ1-2; TRBD1 might be the D (6 bases). V lost 2 bases and J 6 bases, leaving 7 bases between the germline ends. Germline values: CDR1 MNHEY, CDR2 SVGEGT. CDR3 length: 12 amino acids.

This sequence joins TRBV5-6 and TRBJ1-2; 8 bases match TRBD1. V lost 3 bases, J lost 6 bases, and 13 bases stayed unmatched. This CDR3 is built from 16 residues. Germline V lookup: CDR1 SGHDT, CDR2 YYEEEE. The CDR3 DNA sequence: TGTGCCAGCAGCTCGGCCGGACAGGGTTGGTATCATGGCTACACCTTC. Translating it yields CASSSAGQGWYHGYTF.

For the CDR3, the DNA is TGTGCCAGCAGCGCTGGTAGCGGGAGGGCCTCAGATGAGCAGTTCTTC. Its protein product is CASSAGSGRASDEQFF. V is TRBV11-2 and J is TRBJ2-1; 11 bases map to TRBD2. Germline V gene data show CDR1 as SGHAT and CDR2 as FQNNGV. The CDR3 has 16 amino acids. The ends lost 5 bases at V and 8 bases at J; junction bases unmatched: 11.

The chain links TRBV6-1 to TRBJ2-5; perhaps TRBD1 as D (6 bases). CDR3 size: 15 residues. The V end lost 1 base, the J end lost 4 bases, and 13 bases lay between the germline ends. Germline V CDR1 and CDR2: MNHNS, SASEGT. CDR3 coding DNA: TGTGCCAGCAGTGAAGTACAGGGTTTGAGAGAGACCCAGTACTTC. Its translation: CASSEVQGLRETQYF.

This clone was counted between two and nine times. CDR3 nucleotide sequence: TGTGCCAGTAGTTTCTATCGACTAGCGGGGGCTTACAATGAGCAGTTCTTC. It is translated as CASSFYRLAGAYNEQFF. The rearrangement links TRBV19 to TRBJ2-1, with TRBD2 identical over 12 bases. Germline values: CDR1 LNHDA, CDR2 SQIVND (reference sequence). This CDR3 has 17 residues. J lost 4 bases, V lost 5 bases, and 9 bases had no gene match.

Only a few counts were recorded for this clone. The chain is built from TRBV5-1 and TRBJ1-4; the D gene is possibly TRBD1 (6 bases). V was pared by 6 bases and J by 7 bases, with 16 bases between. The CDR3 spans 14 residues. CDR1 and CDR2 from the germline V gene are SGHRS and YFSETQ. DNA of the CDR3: TGCGCCAGCAAAATTGGGGCAGGGGTTGAAAAACTGTTTTTT. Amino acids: CASKIGAGVEKLFF.

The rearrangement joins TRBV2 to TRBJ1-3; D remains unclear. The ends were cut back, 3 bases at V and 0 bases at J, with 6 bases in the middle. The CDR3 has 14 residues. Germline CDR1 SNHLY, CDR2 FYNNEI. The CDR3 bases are TGTGCCAGCAGTGATCGGTACTCTGGAAACACCATATATTTT. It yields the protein CASSDRYSGNTIYF.

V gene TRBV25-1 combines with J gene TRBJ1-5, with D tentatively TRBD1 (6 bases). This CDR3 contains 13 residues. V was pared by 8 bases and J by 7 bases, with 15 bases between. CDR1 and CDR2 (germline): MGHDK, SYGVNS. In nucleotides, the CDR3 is TGTGCCAGCCCCCAGGGGTCAGGGCAGCCCCAGCATTTT. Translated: CASPQGSGQPQHF. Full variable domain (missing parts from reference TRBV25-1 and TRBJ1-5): EADIYQTPRYLVIGTGKKITLECSQTMGHDKMYWYQQDPGMELHLIHYSYGVNSTEKGDLSSESTVSRIRTEHFPLTLESARPSHTSQYLCASPQGSGQPQHFGDGTRLSIL.

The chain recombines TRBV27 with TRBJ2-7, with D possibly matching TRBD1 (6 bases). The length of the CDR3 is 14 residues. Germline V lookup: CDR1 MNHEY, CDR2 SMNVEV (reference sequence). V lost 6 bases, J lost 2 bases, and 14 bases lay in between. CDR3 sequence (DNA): TGTGCCAGCAGGCCAGGGGACACCCCCTACGAGCAGTACTTC. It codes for CASRPGDTPYEQYF.

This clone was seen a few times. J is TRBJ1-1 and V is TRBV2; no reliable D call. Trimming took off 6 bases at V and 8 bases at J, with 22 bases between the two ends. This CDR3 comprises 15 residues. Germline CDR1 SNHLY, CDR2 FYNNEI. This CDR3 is CASRFDGKRGLEAFF. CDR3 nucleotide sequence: TGTGCCAGCAGATTTGACGGAAAACGAGGCCTGGAAGCTTTCTTT.

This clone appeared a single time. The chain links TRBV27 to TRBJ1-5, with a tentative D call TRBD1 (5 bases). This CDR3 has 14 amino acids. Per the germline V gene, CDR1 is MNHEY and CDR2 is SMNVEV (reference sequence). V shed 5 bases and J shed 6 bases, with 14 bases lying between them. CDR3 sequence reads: CASSRHRLVQPQHF. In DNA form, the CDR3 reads TGTGCCAGCAGTCGTCACAGGTTAGTTCAGCCCCAGCATTTT.

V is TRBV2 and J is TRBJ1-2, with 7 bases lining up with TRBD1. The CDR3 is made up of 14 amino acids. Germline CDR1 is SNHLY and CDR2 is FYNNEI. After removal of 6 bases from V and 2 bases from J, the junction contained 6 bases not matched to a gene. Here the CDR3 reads CASRGTGANYGYTF. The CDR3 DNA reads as TGTGCCAGCAGAGGCACAGGGGCCAACTATGGCTACACCTTC. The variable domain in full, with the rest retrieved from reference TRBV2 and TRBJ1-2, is EPEVTQTPSHQVTQMGQEVILRCVPISNHLYFYWYRQILGQKVEFLVSFYNNEISEKSEIFDDQFSVERPDGSNFTLKIRSTKLEDSAMYFCASRGTGANYGYTFGSGTRLTVV.

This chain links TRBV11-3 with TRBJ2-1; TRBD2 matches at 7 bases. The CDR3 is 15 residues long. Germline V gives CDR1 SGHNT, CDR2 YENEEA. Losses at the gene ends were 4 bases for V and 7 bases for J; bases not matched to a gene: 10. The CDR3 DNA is TGTGCCAGCAGCTCGCCCGAGCGGGGATGGAATGAGCAGTTCTTC. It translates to CASSSPERGWNEQFF. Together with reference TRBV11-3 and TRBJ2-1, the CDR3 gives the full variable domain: EAGVVQSPRYKIIEKKQPVAFWCNPISGHNTLYWYLQNLGQGPELLIRYENEEAVDDSQLPKDRFSAERLKGVDSTLKIQPAELGDSAVYLCASSSPERGWNEQFFGPGTRLTVL.

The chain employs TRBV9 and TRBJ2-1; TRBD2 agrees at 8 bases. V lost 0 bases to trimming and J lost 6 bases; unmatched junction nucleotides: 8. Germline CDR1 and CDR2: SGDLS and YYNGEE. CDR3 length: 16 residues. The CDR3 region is CASSVGSSGRGNEQFF. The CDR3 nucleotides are TGTGCCAGCAGCGTAGGTTCCAGCGGGAGAGGCAATGAGCAGTTCTTC.

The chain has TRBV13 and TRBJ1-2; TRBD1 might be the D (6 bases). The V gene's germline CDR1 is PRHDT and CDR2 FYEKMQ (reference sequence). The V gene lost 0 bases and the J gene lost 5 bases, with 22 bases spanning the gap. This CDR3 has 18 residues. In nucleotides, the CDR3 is TGTGCCAGCAGCTTAGGCCGAAGGATGTCAGGGGATTCTTATGGCTACACCTTC. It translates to CASSLGRRMSGDSYGYTF.

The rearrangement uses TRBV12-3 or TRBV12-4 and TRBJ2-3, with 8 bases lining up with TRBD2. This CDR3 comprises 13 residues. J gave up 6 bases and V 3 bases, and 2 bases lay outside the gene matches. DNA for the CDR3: TGTGCCAGCAGTTTGGAGCGGGGGGATACGCAGTATTTT. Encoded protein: CASSLERGDTQYF.

The CDR3 coding sequence is TGTGCCAGCACCTTCGATGTCGGGTCCTACGAGCAGTACTTC. Its translation is CASTFDVGSYEQYF. V is TRBV5-6 and J is TRBJ2-7, with D unclear. CDR1 and CDR2 from the germline V gene are SGHDT and YYEEEE. Trimming removed 6 bases from V and 1 base from J, with 14 bases in between. The CDR3 is 14 amino acids.

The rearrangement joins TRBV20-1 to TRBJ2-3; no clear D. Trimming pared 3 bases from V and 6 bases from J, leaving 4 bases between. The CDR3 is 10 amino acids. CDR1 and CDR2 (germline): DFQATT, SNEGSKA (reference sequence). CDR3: CSASGDTQYF. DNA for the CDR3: TGCAGTGCTAGCGGGGATACGCAGTATTTT.

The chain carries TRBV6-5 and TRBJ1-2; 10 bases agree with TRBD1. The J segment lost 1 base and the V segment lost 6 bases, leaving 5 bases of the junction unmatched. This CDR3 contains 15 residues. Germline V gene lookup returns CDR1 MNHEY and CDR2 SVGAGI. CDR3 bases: TGTGCCAGCAGGGGAGGGACAGGGGATAACTATGGCTACACCTTC. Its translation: CASRGGTGDNYGYTF.

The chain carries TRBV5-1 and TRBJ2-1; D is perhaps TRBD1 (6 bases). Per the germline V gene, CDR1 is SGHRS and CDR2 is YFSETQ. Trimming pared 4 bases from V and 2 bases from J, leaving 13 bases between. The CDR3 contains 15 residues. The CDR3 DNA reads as TGCGCCAGCAGCCCCCTTCCAGGGGCCTACAATGAGCAGTTCTTC. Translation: CASSPLPGAYNEQFF.

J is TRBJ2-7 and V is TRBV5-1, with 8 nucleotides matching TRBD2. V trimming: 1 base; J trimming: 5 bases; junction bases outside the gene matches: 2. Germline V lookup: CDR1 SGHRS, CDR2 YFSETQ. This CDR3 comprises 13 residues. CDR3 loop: CASSLRGGDEQYF. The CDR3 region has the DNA TGCGCCAGCAGCTTGCGGGGGGGAGACGAGCAGTACTTC.

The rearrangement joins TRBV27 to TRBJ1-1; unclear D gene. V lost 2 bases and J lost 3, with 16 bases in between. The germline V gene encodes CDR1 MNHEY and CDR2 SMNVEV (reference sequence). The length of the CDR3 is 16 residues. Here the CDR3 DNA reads TGTGCCAGCAGTTTAACCGGACTCCTAAAGGACACTGAAGCTTTCTTT. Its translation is CASSLTGLLKDTEAFF.

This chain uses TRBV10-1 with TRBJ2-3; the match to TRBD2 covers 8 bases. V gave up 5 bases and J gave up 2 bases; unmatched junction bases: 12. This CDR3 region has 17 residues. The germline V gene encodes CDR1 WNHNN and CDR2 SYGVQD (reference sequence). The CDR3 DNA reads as TGCGCCAGCAGTCCAGTTTTAGTAGCGGGGCTCACAGATACGCAGTATTTT. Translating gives CASSPVLVAGLTDTQYF.

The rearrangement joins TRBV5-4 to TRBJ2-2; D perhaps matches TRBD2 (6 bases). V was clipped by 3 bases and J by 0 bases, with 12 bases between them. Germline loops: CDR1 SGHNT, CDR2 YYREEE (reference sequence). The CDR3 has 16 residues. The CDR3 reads CASSSQRATNTGELFF. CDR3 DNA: TGTGCCAGCAGCTCCCAGCGGGCCACGAACACCGGGGAGCTGTTTTTT. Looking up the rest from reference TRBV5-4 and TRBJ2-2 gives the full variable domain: ETGVTQSPTHLIKTRGQQVTLRCSSQSGHNTVSWYQQALGQGPQFIFQYYREEENGRGNFPPRFSGLQFPNYSSELNVNALELDDSALYLCASSSQRATNTGELFFGEGSRLTVL.

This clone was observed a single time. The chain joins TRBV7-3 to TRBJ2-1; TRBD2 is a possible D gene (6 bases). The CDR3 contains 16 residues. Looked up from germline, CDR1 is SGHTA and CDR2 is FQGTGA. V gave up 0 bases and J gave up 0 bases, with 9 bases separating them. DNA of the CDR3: TGTGCCAGCAGCTTAACTGGCGGGACCTCCTACAATGAGCAGTTCTTC. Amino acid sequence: CASSLTGGTSYNEQFF.

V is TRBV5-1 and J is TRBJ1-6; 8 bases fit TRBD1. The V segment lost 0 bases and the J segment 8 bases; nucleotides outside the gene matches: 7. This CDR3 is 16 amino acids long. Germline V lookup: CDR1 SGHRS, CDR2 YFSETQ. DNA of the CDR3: TGCGCCAGCAGCTTGGGAGGACAGGGAGGGGATTCACCCCTCCACTTT. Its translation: CASSLGGQGGDSPLHF. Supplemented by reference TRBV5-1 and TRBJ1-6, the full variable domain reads KAGVTQTPRYLIKTRGQQVTLSCSPISGHRSVSWYQQTPGQGLQFLFEYFSETQRNKGNFPGRFSGRQFSNSRSEMNVSTLELGDSALYLCASSLGGQGGDSPLHFGNGTRLTVT.